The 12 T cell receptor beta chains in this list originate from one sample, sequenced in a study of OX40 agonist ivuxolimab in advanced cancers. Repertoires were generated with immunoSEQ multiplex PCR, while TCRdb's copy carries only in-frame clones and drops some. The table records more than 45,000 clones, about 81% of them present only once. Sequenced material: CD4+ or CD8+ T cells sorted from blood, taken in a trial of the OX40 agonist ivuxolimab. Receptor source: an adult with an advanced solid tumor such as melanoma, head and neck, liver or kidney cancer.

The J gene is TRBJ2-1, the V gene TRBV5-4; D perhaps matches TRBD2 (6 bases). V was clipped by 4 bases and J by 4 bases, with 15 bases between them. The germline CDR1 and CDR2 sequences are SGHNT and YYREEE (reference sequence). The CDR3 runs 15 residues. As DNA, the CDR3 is TGTGCCAGCAGCCCTGATAGCGGCCCTTACAATGAGCAGTTCTTC. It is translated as CASSPDSGPYNEQFF.

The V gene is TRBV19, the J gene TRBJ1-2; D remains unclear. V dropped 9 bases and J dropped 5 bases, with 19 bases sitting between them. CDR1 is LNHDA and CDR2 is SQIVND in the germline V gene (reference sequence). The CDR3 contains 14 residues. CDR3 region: CASKSSVQTYGYTF. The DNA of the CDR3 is TGTGCCAGCAAATCCTCGGTACAGACATATGGCTACACCTTC.

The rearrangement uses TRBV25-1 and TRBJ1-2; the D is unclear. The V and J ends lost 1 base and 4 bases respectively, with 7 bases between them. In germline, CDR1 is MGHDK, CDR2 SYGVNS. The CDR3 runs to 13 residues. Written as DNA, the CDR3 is TGTGCCAGCAGTGAATCGGGCGGCTATGGCTACACCTTC. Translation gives CASSESGGYGYTF.

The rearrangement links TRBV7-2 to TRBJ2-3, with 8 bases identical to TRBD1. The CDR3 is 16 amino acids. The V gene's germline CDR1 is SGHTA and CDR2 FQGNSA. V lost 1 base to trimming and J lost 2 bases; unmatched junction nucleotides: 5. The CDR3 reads CASSLGQGTNTDTQYF. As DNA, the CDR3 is TGTGCCAGCAGCTTAGGACAGGGGACCAACACAGATACGCAGTATTTT. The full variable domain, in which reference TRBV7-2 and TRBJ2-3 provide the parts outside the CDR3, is GAGVSQSPSNKVTEKGKDVELRCDPISGHTALYWYRQSLGQGLEFLIYFQGNSAPDKSGLPSDRFSAERTGGSVSTLTIQRTQQEDSAVYLCASSLGQGTNTDTQYFGPGTRLTVL.

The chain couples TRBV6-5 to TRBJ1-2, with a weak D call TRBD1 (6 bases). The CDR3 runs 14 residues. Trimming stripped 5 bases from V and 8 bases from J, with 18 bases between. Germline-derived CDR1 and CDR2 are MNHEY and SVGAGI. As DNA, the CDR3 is TGTGCCAGCAGTAAGGGGGGCGCGACTCACGGCTACACCTTC. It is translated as CASSKGGATHGYTF.

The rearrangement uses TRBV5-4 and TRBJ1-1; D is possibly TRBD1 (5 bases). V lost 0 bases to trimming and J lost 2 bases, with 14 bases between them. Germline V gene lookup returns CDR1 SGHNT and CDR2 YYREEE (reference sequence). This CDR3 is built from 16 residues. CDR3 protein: CASSLGARVLNTEAFF. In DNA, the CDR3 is TGTGCCAGCAGCTTGGGGGCCAGGGTCCTTAACACTGAAGCTTTCTTT. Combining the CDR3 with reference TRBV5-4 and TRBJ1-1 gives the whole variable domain ETGVTQSPTHLIKTRGQQVTLRCSSQSGHNTVSWYQQALGQGPQFIFQYYREEENGRGNFPPRFSGLQFPNYSSELNVNALELDDSALYLCASSLGARVLNTEAFFGQGTRLTVV.

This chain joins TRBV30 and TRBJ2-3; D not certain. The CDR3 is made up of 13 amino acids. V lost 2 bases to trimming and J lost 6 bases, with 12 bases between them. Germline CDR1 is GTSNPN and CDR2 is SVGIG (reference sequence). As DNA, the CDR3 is TGTGCCTGGAGTTCTACTACGGGCGATACGCAGTATTTT. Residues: CAWSSTTGDTQYF.

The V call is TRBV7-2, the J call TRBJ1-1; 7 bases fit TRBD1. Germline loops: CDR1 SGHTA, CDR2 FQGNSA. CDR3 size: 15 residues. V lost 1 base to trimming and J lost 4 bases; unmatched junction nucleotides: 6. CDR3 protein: CASSLDRGRTTEAFF. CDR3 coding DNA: TGTGCCAGCAGCTTAGACAGGGGCCGAACCACTGAAGCTTTCTTT.

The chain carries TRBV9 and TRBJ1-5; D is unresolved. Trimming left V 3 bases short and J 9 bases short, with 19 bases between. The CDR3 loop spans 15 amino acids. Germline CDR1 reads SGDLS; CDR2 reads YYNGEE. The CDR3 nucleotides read TGTGCCAGCAGCGCCAAGGACGGAGAAGCTTGGCCCCAGCATTTT. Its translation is CASSAKDGEAWPQHF.

The CDR3 region is CASSTGLAEYEQYF. The CDR3 DNA reads TGCGCCAGCAGCACGGGACTAGCGGAGTACGAGCAGTACTTC. The V and J genes are TRBV5-1 and TRBJ2-7, with 11 bases identical to TRBD2. V shed 4 bases, J shed 4 bases, and the junction held 4 bases outside the gene matches. Germline V gene lookup returns CDR1 SGHRS and CDR2 YFSETQ. The CDR3 runs to 14 residues.

The CDR3 DNA follows: TGTGCCAGCAGTCTACAGGGATACCACGAGCAGTACTTC. Protein sequence: CASSLQGYHEQYF. V gene TRBV6-5 combines with J gene TRBJ2-7; weak D call: TRBD1 (6 bases). The CDR3 consists of 13 residues. CDR1 MNHEY and CDR2 SVGAGI come from the germline V gene. The V end lost 5 bases, the J end lost 5 bases, and 13 bases lay between the germline ends.

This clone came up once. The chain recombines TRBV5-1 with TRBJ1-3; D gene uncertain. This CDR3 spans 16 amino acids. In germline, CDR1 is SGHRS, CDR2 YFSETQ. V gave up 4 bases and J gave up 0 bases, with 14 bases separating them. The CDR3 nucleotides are TGCGCCAGCAGCCCCCAGGTGGGCGGCTCTGGAAACACCATATATTTT. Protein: CASSPQVGGSGNTIYF. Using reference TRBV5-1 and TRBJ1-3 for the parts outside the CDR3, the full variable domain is KAGVTQTPRYLIKTRGQQVTLSCSPISGHRSVSWYQQTPGQGLQFLFEYFSETQRNKGNFPGRFSGRQFSNSRSEMNVSTLELGDSALYLCASSPQVGGSGNTIYFGEGSWLTVV.